Listed below are T cell receptor beta chains from one sample, sequenced in a study of early T cells in non-severe SARS-CoV-2 infection. A single record per CDR3 protein comes from TCRdb applying MiXCR to the 5' RACE reads. The data hold under 35,000 distinct CDR3 sequences, with roughly 5.7% observed a single time. The sample was whole blood. Every receptor here comes from an adult who was a healthcare worker with PCR-confirmed SARS-CoV-2 infection or an uninfected control (not recorded which). The CDR3 runs from the conserved cysteine through the conserved F or W. D genes are given only for firm matches. Size is omitted from some rows. Given values are once, few, many or a class for expanded clones.

TRBV20-1	.	14	many	TRBJ2-4	CSAVRDTAKNIQYF	TGCAGTGCAGTCCGAGACACAGCCAAAAACATTCAGTACTTC
TRBV11-2	.	14	many	TRBJ2-5	CASSPTRSTETQYF	TGTGCCAGCAGCCCCACTCGCTCTACGGAGACCCAGTACTTC
TRBV4-1	.	16	few	TRBJ2-2	CASSHPGKRTTGELFF	TGCGCCAGCAGCCACCCCGGGAAAAGAACCACCGGGGAGCTGTTTTTT
TRBV28	TRBD1	15	many	TRBJ2-7	CASSFLDRDGAEQYF	TGTGCCAGCAGTTTCCTCGACAGGGATGGAGCCGAGCAGTACTTC
TRBV4-3	.	15	many	TRBJ1-2	CASSQFISQEQGCTF	TGCGCCAGCAGCCAATTTATTAGTCAGGAGCAAGGGTGCACCTTC
TRBV28	.	15	.	TRBJ1-5	CASSLWAGLNQPQHF	TGTGCCAGCAGTTTATGGGCAGGACTCAATCAGCCCCAGCATTTT
TRBV19	.	14	.	TRBJ2-7	CASSISIPAYEQYF	TGTGCCAGTAGTATTAGTATTCCAGCCTACGAGCAGTACTTC
TRBV10-3	TRBD2	15	few	TRBJ2-7	CAISVRRGETYEQYF	TGTGCCATCAGTGTGAGGCGGGGGGAAACCTACGAGCAGTACTTC
TRBV7-9	TRBD2	20	.	TRBJ2-5	CASSYGLAGDYGHVYETQYF	TGTGCCAGCAGCTACGGACTAGCGGGAGACTATGGGCATGTGTATGAGACCCAGTACTTC
TRBV2	.	16	many	TRBJ1-2	CASSEGMAGYNYGYTF	TGTGCCAGCAGTGAAGGGATGGCTGGGTATAACTATGGCTACACCTTC
TRBV4-3	.	15	.	TRBJ2-1	CASSQDRGHNNEQFF	TGCGCCAGCAGCCAAGACCGGGGACATAACAATGAGCAGTTCTTC
TRBV9	.	13	few	TRBJ2-4	CASSDGGANIQYF	TGTGCCAGCAGCGACGGGGGCGCTAACATTCAGTACTTC
TRBV6-2/TRBV6-3	.	12	many	TRBJ1-1	CASSGQYTEAFF	TGTGCCAGCAGCGGACAGTACACTGAAGCTTTCTTT
TRBV7-9	.	14	few	TRBJ1-1	CANSFYPSDTEAFF	TGTGCCAACAGCTTTTACCCTTCCGACACTGAAGCTTTCTTT
TRBV12-3/TRBV12-4	.	13	few	TRBJ1-5	CASSLGTRVPQHF	TGTGCCAGCAGTTTGGGAACCCGGGTCCCCCAGCATTTT
TRBV12-3/TRBV12-4	.	12	many	TRBJ1-1	CASSFGNTEAFF	TGTGCCAGCAGTTTTGGTAACACTGAAGCTTTCTTT
TRBV6-6	TRBD1	19	few	TRBJ1-1	CASSYPLGQGNFMNTEAFF	TGTGCCAGCAGTTACCCTCTCGGACAGGGGAATTTCATGAACACTGAAGCTTTCTTT
TRBV7-9	.	15	.	TRBJ2-6	CASSRGSSGANVLTF	TGTGCCAGCAGCCGAGGTAGCTCTGGGGCCAACGTCCTGACTTTC
TRBV6-5	.	16	many	TRBJ2-1	CASSVGLASSYNEQFF	TGTGCCAGCAGTGTGGGACTCGCCAGCTCCTACAATGAGCAGTTCTTC
TRBV20-1	TRBD1	15	many	TRBJ2-3	CSARTGAHRADTQYF	TGCAGTGCTCGGACAGGGGCCCACAGGGCAGATACGCAGTATTTT
TRBV5-1	TRBD2	19	few	TRBJ2-3	CASSSTSGRGEESTDTQYF	TGCGCCAGCAGCTCGACTAGCGGGAGGGGAGAGGAGAGCACAGATACGCAGTATTTT
TRBV6-5	TRBD1	18	.	TRBJ1-5	CASPPRDRDDYGNQPQHF	TGTGCCAGCCCGCCCCGGGACAGGGATGACTATGGCAATCAGCCCCAGCATTTT
TRBV18	.	13	many	TRBJ1-4	CASSPSPNEKLFF	TGTGCCAGCTCCCCCAGCCCCAATGAAAAACTGTTTTTT
TRBV7-8	TRBD2	18	many	TRBJ2-1	CASSFLKASGSSYNEQFF	TGTGCCAGCAGCTTCCTAAAAGCGAGCGGGAGTTCCTACAATGAGCAGTTCTTC
TRBV10-3	TRBD2	16	.	TRBJ2-1	CAISGSRTSGNNEQFF	TGTGCCATCAGTGGATCGCGGACTAGCGGAAACAATGAGCAGTTCTTC
TRBV7-2	.	16	many	TRBJ2-7	CASSPGMGESSYEQYF	TGTGCCAGCAGCCCCGGGATGGGGGAGAGTTCCTACGAGCAGTACTTC
TRBV7-9	.	12	few	TRBJ2-7	CASSHSSYEQYF	TGTGCCAGCAGCCACAGCTCCTACGAGCAGTACTTC
TRBV20-1	.	13	many	TRBJ2-5	CSVTGGYRETQYF	TGCAGTGTGACGGGGGGCTATCGGGAGACCCAGTACTTC
TRBV12-3/TRBV12-4	TRBD1	12	many	TRBJ2-7	CASSKTGGEQYF	TGTGCCAGCAGTAAGACAGGGGGAGAGCAGTACTTC
TRBV20-1	.	13	many	TRBJ1-5	CSARDGRTAPQHF	TGCAGTGCTAGAGATGGGCGGACAGCGCCCCAGCATTTT
TRBV7-9	TRBD2	15	many	TRBJ2-7	CASSLAGGRGDEQYF	TGTGCCAGCAGCTTGGCGGGAGGGCGGGGTGACGAGCAGTACTTC
TRBV4-2	TRBD2	19	.	TRBJ2-3	CASSQSGTSGVISTDTQYF	TGTGCCAGCAGCCAATCCGGGACTAGCGGGGTCATAAGCACAGATACGCAGTATTTT
TRBV11-2	.	14	many	TRBJ2-7	CASSLAAGAYEQYF	TGTGCCAGCAGCTTAGCAGCAGGGGCCTACGAGCAGTACTTC
TRBV7-8	TRBD2	15	many	TRBJ2-1	CASSLLGGGYNEQFF	TGTGCCAGCAGCTTACTGGGCGGGGGTTACAATGAGCAGTTCTTC
TRBV19	.	15	many	TRBJ1-5	CASTRQTGTNQPQHF	TGTGCCAGTACCAGGCAGACCGGCACCAATCAGCCCCAGCATTTT
TRBV5-1	.	13	.	TRBJ2-2	CASSSTTTGELFF	TGCGCCAGCAGCTCCACTACCACCGGGGAGCTGTTTTTT
TRBV7-3	.	14	many	TRBJ2-2	CASSLLSNTGELFF	TGTGCCAGCAGCTTACTCAGCAACACCGGGGAGCTGTTTTTT
TRBV28	.	16	many	TRBJ2-3	CASSFPGTGRRDTQYF	TGTGCCAGCAGTTTCCCCGGGACCGGGCGGAGAGATACGCAGTATTTT
TRBV7-2	TRBD2	16	.	TRBJ2-5	CASSLALAGSQETQYF	TGTGCCAGCAGCTTAGCTTTAGCGGGATCCCAAGAGACCCAGTACTTC
TRBV20-1	TRBD2	18	.	TRBJ2-3	CSAASGLAGGPDADTQYF	TGCAGTGCCGCCTCGGGACTAGCGGGAGGGCCGGATGCAGATACGCAGTATTTT